This is a list of T cell receptor beta chains from one sample in a study of blood T cells in healthy people across ages. TCRdb itself ran the 5' RACE reads through MiXCR, one entry per CDR3 protein. The table includes more than 900,000 distinct CDR3 sequences, approximately 26% detected once. These sequences were also reported in another study, on T cells of mothers and their children.

Sample: blood. These receptors were obtained from a girl aged 2 to 10 in good health. Both conserved end residues are part of each CDR3. Fields, in order: D gene, clone size, J gene, V gene, CDR3 DNA, CDR3 protein. A D gene is named only where the DNA matches it firmly. Size is stated for part of the rows, as once, few or many counts, or as a class when the clone is expanded.

>-|-|TRBJ1-3|TRBV12-5
TGTGCTAGTGGTTTGGGGTCAGCAGGGCCTGGAAACACCATATATTTT
CASGLGSAGPGNTIYF
>-|-|TRBJ2-3|TRBV29-1
TGCAGCGTTGAAGATCCTCAAAGCCTGGTGGGCGATACGCAGTATTTT
CSVEDPQSLVGDTQYF
>TRBD1|once|TRBJ1-2|TRBV29-1
TGCAGCGTTGGTCCGCTGGGACAGGGGGTTCGTCGTGCCTATGGCTACACCTTC
CSVGPLGQGVRRAYGYTF
>-|few|TRBJ2-2|TRBV7-6
TGTGCCAGCAAAGAGGACACCGGGGAGCTGTTTTTT
CASKEDTGELFF
>-|few|TRBJ2-5|TRBV11-2
TGTGCCAGCAGCTTTACGATGCGTCTTGGTGGGGGGACCCAGTACTTC
CASSFTMRLGGGTQYF
>TRBD1|-|TRBJ2-3|TRBV29-1
TGCAGCGTTTTCCGGGACAGCCTAGCCACAGATACGCAGTATTTT
CSVFRDSLATDTQYF
>-|once|TRBJ2-7|TRBV6-5
TGTGCCAGCAGTTACTCAGGCAGAGCGGCCTACGAGCAGTACTTC
CASSYSGRAAYEQYF
>-|-|TRBJ2-2|TRBV5-1
TGCGCCAGCAGCTTGGACAGACACCGTTGGGAGCTGTTTTTT
CASSLDRHRWELFF
>-|-|TRBJ1-2|TRBV20-1
TGCAGTGCTAGAGACCCGGACTATGGCTACACCTTC
CSARDPDYGYTF
>TRBD1|few|TRBJ2-7|TRBV6-2/TRBV6-3
TGTGCCAGCCTTCCAACAGGGGGCTACGAGCAGTACTTC
CASLPTGGYEQYF
>-|few|TRBJ2-1|TRBV29-1
TGCAGCGTTGATACAGCCTACAATGAGCAGTTCTTC
CSVDTAYNEQFF
>-|-|TRBJ1-1|TRBV19
TGTGCCAGTAGTATCCTCCGCCTCGAGGTTGGATTCTTT
CASSILRLEVGFF